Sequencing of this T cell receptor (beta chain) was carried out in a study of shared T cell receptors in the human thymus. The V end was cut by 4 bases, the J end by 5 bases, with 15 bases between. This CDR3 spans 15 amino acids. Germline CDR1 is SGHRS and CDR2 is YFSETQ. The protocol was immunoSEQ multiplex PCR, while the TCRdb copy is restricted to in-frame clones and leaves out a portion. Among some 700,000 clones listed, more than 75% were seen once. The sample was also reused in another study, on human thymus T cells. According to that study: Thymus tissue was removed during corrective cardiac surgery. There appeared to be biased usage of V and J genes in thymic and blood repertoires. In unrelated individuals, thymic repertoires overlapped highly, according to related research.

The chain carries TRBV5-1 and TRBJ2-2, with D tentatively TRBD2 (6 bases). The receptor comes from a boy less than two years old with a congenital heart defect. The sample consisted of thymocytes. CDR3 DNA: TGCGCCAGCAGCGTAAGCGGGCGGAGGACCGGGGAGCTGTTTTTT. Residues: CASSVSGRRTGELFF.